This T cell receptor (beta chain) stems from a study of T-cell reconstitution after alpha-beta-depleted transplantation in children (dated by TCRdb to 2016 to 2018). For context, the study as a whole: Using TCR repertoire profiling, the study followed T-cell immune reconstitution in a quantitative way in children after TCRalphabeta/CD19-depleted allogeneic hematopoietic cell transplantation.

Study-wide findings and limitations: The high TCRbeta diversity at day 60 in some patients was ascribed to recipient T cells and intrathymic progenitors that had survived conditioning. Hyperexpanded clone frequencies declined over subsequent months; after one year, T-cell counts and TCRbeta diversity were mostly attributed to newly produced T cells. The apparently early recovery of alphabetaT-cell counts about two months after transplant reportedly depended on only several hundred rapidly expanded clones that came from non-depleted graft cells.

There are many counts of this clonotype. It has no known antigen specificity. No clone much larger than this one lies a single base away; base qualities are absent. The meaning of the sample's treatment or condition label: allogeneic hematopoietic cell transplantation with graft depleted of TCRalphabeta T cells and CD19 B cells. TCRalphabeta/CD19-depleted allogeneic hematopoietic cell grafts were given to the transplant recipients, all of whom were children. From the germline V gene, CDR1 is MNHEY and CDR2 is SVGAGI. The CDR3 goes from the cysteine to the phenylalanine over 14 residues. Solely the CDR3 DNA is kept, with 42 bases framed from the first base. A distance of 18 bases separates the germline ends of V and J, which lose 4 bases and 9 bases respectively. Library construction relied on PCR. Reads for this sample came from an Illumina HiSeq 2500. TCR library preparation used molecular barcoding, with unique molecular identifiers applied to normalize quantification of the TCRbeta repertoire. TCRdb reworked the public reads: Q25 trimming with fastp, MiXCR clone assembly, productive beta chains retained. One record per CDR3 amino acid sequence lists the most common genes and DNA. Recorded for this sample are fewer than 250,000 distinct CDR3 sequences; 17% of them occurred a single time. The ten biggest clones cover 43% of the sample.

The rearrangement combines TRBV6-5 with TRBJ2-5; the D gene remains uncertain. The sequencing used PBMCs, mostly from graft donor cells, collected 360 days after TCRalphabeta/CD19-depleted stem cell transplant. This sequence originates from a male patient between 2 and 15 years old who had a stem cell transplant for acute lymphoblastic leukemia, so the T cells may come from the graft donor. The CDR3 protein is CASSSPPDLSAQYF. The DNA sequence is as follows: TGTGCCAGCAGTTCTCCACCTGACCTGTCGGCCCAGTACTTC.